This T cell receptor beta chain originates from a study of glioma-infiltrating T cells after dendritic cell vaccination. The time point was: after dendritic cell vaccination, including at tumor progression/relapse. PBMC sampling occurred before vaccination, two weeks after the third dose, and at progression. CDR1 MNHEY and CDR2 SVGAGI come from the germline V gene. V was cut by 2 bases and J by 2 bases, with 12 bases left in between. This CDR3 has 15 amino acids. Primers: 60 V beta forward and 13 J beta reverse. Assay used: immunoSEQ multiplex PCR; TCRdb lists only in-frame clones, some missing. The sample contains 70,000 to 90,000 clones, less than 90% of which appear only once.

This material consisted of blood, taken after dendritic cell vaccination. The clonotype was recovered from a human donor with glioblastoma. The chain joins TRBV6-5 to TRBJ2-5; a possible D gene is TRBD1 (6 bases). This CDR3 reads CASSYPRDKQETQYF. In DNA, the CDR3 is TGTGCCAGCAGTTACCCCCGGGACAAGCAAGAGACCCAGTACTTC.